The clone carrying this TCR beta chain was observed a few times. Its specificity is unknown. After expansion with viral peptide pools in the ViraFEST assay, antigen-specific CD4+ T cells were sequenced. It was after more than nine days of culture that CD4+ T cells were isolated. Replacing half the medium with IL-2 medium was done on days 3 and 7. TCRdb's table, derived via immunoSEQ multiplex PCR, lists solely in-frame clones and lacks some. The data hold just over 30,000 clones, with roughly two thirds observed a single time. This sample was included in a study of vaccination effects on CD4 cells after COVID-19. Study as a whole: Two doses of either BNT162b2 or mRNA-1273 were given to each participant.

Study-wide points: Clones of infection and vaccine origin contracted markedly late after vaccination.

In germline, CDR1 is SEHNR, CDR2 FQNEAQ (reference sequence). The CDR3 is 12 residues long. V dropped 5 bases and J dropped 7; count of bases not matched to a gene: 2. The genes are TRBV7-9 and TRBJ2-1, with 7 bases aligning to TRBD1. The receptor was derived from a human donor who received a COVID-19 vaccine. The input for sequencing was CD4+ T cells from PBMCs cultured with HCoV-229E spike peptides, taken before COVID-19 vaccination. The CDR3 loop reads CASSRQGNEQFF. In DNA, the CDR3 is TGTGCCAGCAGCCGACAGGGAAATGAGCAGTTCTTC.